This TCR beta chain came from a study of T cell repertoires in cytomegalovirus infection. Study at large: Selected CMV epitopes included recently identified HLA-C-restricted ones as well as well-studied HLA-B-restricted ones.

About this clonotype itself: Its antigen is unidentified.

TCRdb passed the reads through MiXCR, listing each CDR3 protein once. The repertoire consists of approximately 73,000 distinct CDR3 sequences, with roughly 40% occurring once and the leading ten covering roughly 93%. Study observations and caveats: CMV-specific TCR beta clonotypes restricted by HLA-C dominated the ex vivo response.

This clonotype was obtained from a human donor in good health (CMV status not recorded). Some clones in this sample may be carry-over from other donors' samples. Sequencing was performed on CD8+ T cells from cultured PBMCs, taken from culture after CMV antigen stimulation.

The CDR3 is CASRPSGGTYEQYF. For the CDR3, the DNA is TGTGCCAGCAGACCTAGCGGGGGAACCTACGAGCAGTACTTC. This chain uses TRBV27 with TRBJ2-7; 10 bases align to TRBD2. The CDR3 is 14 residues long. With 6 bases clipped from V and 2 bases from J, the junction kept 4 bases outside the gene matches. Germline-derived CDR1 and CDR2 are MNHEY and SMNVEV (reference sequence).